The 17 T cell receptor beta chains below were found in one sample sequenced in a study of blood T cells in healthy people across ages. The second PCR ran roughly 7 to 11 cycles with a sample-barcoded 5' primer and J-beta primers. TCRdb called the 5' RACE reads again in MiXCR, with one record for every CDR3 protein. The data show 600,000 to 650,000 distinct CDR3 sequences, approximately 50% seen once. Material: blood. These receptor sequences come from a man aged 55-75 years in good health.

The rearrangement joins TRBV11-2 to TRBJ2-5, with D possibly being TRBD1 (6 bases). CDR1 is SGHAT, CDR2 FQNNGV, per germline. There are 14 residues in the CDR3. V lost 7 bases, J lost 1 base, and 13 bases lay in between. CDR3 sequence (DNA): TGTGCCAGCACTCGAGGACAGACCCAAGAGACCCAGTACTTC. Protein product: CASTRGQTQETQYF.

The chain joins TRBV2 to TRBJ2-7; no definite D call. The CDR3 sequence is 10 residues long. CDR1 and CDR2 from the germline V gene are SNHLY and FYNNEI. Trimming took off 8 bases at V and 6 bases at J, with 8 bases between the two ends. DNA of the CDR3: TGTGCCAGCGGGGTTCTCGAGCAGTACTTC. It encodes CASGVLEQYF.

The rearrangement links TRBV9 to TRBJ2-1; maybe TRBD2 (5 bases). V lost 0 bases and J lost 0, with 10 bases in between. This CDR3 is built from 16 residues. Per the germline V gene, CDR1 is SGDLS and CDR2 is YYNGEE. This CDR3 is CASSVGVGGSYNEQFF. The CDR3 nucleotides read TGTGCCAGCAGCGTAGGGGTAGGAGGCTCCTACAATGAGCAGTTCTTC.

This clonotype was picked up many times. The chain has TRBV12-3 or TRBV12-4 and TRBJ2-5; possible D gene TRBD2, 6 bases. V shed 8 bases and J shed 1 base, with 14 bases lying between them. The CDR3 consists of 14 residues. The CDR3 loop reads CASLLWGVQETQYF. The DNA for the CDR3 is TGTGCCAGCCTCCTGTGGGGGGTCCAAGAGACCCAGTACTTC.

This clonotype came up once. J is TRBJ1-3 and V is TRBV7-2; 8 positions agree with TRBD1. This CDR3 is 15 amino acids long. CDR1 and CDR2 from the germline V gene are SGHTA and FQGNSA. V was pared by 5 bases and J by 2 bases, with 5 bases of the junction left unmatched. The CDR3 nucleotides read TGTGCCAGCAGCCCACCGACAGGGGCTGGAAACACCATATATTTT. This translates into CASSPPTGAGNTIYF.

The rearrangement joins TRBV20-1 to TRBJ2-3; 11 bases map to TRBD2. V was pared by 4 bases and J by 4 bases, with 1 base of the junction left unmatched. The CDR3 covers 13 residues. The germline CDR1 and CDR2 sequences are DFQATT and SNEGSKA (reference sequence). CDR3 in amino acids: CSATSGGPDTQYF. The CDR3 bases are TGCAGTGCTACTAGCGGGGGGCCAGATACGCAGTATTTT.

V gene TRBV5-5 combines with J gene TRBJ1-6, with D unclear. Per germline, CDR1 SGHKS and CDR2 YYEKEE (reference sequence). The CDR3 runs 15 residues. V lost 0 bases to trimming and J lost 7 bases, with 11 bases between them. The CDR3 region is CASSLAEGWNSPLHF. The CDR3 coding sequence is TGTGCCAGCAGCTTGGCCGAGGGATGGAATTCACCCCTCCACTTT. The entire variable domain, with the rest obtained from reference TRBV5-5 and TRBJ1-6, is as follows: DAGVTQSPTHLIKTRGQQVTLRCSPISGHKSVSWYQQVLGQGPQFIFQYYEKEERGRGNFPDRFSARQFPNYSSELNVNALLLGDSALYLCASSLAEGWNSPLHFGNGTRLTVT.

The genes are TRBV4-1 and TRBJ2-5, with D tentatively TRBD1 (5 bases). CDR1 and CDR2 (germline): MGHRA, YSYEKL. This CDR3 contains 17 residues. V lost 4 bases and J 2 bases, leaving 20 bases between the germline ends. Here the CDR3 reads CASSPTGQPLRQETQYF. The CDR3 DNA reads TGCGCCAGCAGCCCCACAGGCCAGCCCCTAAGGCAAGAGACCCAGTACTTC.

In this sample, this clonotype turned up many times. The chain has TRBV6-6 and TRBJ2-5; maybe TRBD1 (5 bases). Trimming shortened V by 5 bases and J by 1 base, and 8 bases separated the two germline ends. CDR3 length equals 13 residues. In germline, CDR1 is MNHNY, CDR2 SVGAGI (reference sequence). This CDR3 is CASSGAGQETQYF. The CDR3 nucleotides read TGTGCCAGCAGTGGGGCCGGCCAAGAGACCCAGTACTTC.

V is TRBV6-2 or TRBV6-3 and J is TRBJ1-6; 7 bases are a match to TRBD1. The CDR3 contains 18 residues. J lost 0 bases, V lost 5 bases, and 10 bases had no gene match. The germline CDR1 and CDR2 sequences are MNHEY and SVGEGT. The chain's CDR3 is CASSRDSPLSSYNSPLHF. The CDR3 coding sequence is TGTGCCAGCAGTCGGGACAGTCCTCTGAGCTCCTATAATTCACCCCTCCACTTT.

The chain couples TRBV5-1 to TRBJ2-5; the D gene is possibly TRBD2 (6 bases). The CDR3 covers 15 residues. CDR1 and CDR2 from the germline V gene are SGHRS and YFSETQ. V lost 2 bases and J 2 bases, leaving 13 bases between the germline ends. CDR3 sequence (DNA): TGCGCCAGCAGCTTCGGTCTAGGAGGGCAAGAGACCCAGTACTTC. Translating it yields CASSFGLGGQETQYF.

The chain has TRBV24-1 and TRBJ2-1, with TRBD2 matching 13 bases. The CDR3 runs 20 residues. Germline loops: CDR1 KGHDR, CDR2 SFDVKD. V dropped 1 base and J dropped 2; count of bases not matched to a gene: 10. The CDR3 DNA follows: TGTGCCACCAGTGATTTTGCCCGCCCCGGGACTAGCGGGACCTACAATGAGCAGTTCTTC. Translated: CATSDFARPGTSGTYNEQFF.

V gene TRBV7-2 combines with J gene TRBJ1-2, with D perhaps TRBD1 (5 bases). There are 13 residues in the CDR3. V was cut by 5 bases and J by 6 bases, with 13 bases left in between. Germline-derived CDR1 and CDR2 are SGHTA and FQGNSA. This CDR3 reads CASSVVAGNGYTF. The CDR3 nucleotides read TGTGCCAGCAGCGTAGTTGCAGGGAATGGCTACACCTTC.

For this clonotype: This may be a read error, as it is one base from a much larger clone. The rearrangement joins TRBV12-3 or TRBV12-4 to TRBJ2-7; D not certain. This CDR3 is built from 12 residues. The V end lost 7 bases, the J end lost 0 bases, and 7 bases lay between the germline ends. Here the CDR3 reads CASTSSSYEQYF. DNA for the CDR3: TGTGCCAGCACCTCCAGCTCCTACGAGCAGTACTTC.

V gene TRBV15 combines with J gene TRBJ2-7; D is unresolved. Trimming left V 1 base short and J 7 bases short, with 8 bases between. The germline gives CDR1 LNHNV, CDR2 YYDKDF (reference sequence). The CDR3 sequence is 12 residues long. The CDR3 DNA reads as TGTGCCACCAGCAGAGTTGTCAATGAGCAGTACTTC. It specifies CATSRVVNEQYF. The entire variable domain, with the rest obtained from reference TRBV15 and TRBJ2-7, is as follows: DAMVIQNPRYQVTQFGKPVTLSCSQTLNHNVMYWYQQKSSQAPKLLFHYYDKDFNNEADTPDNFQSRRPNTSFCFLDIRSPGLGDTAMYLCATSRVVNEQYFGPGTRLTVT.

Turning to this clonotype: Germline and junction disagree at one end, which may indicate a read error. The chain's CDR3 is CANSQAYAGSYNEQFF. The CDR3 DNA is TGCGCCAACAGCCAAGCTTACGCTGGCTCCTACAATGAGCAGTTCTTC. The V gene is TRBV4-1, the J gene TRBJ2-1; D unresolved. Per the germline V gene, CDR1 is MGHRA and CDR2 is YSYEKL. The CDR3 extends over 16 amino acids.

The chain is built from TRBV5-1 and TRBJ1-2, with D uncertain. The CDR3 is 14 amino acids. Germline CDR1 is SGHRS and CDR2 is YFSETQ. The V end lost 0 bases, the J end lost 3 bases, and 9 bases lay between the germline ends. CDR3 sequence (DNA): TGCGCCAGCAGCTTGGGCCAGGCCTACTATGGCTACACCTTC. Protein product: CASSLGQAYYGYTF. The variable domain in full, completed from reference TRBV5-1 and TRBJ1-2, reads KAGVTQTPRYLIKTRGQQVTLSCSPISGHRSVSWYQQTPGQGLQFLFEYFSETQRNKGNFPGRFSGRQFSNSRSEMNVSTLELGDSALYLCASSLGQAYYGYTFGSGTRLTVV.